The 10 T cell receptor beta chains presented below share a single source sample, sequenced in a study of radiotherapy plus CTLA-4 blockade in lung cancer listed by TCRdb under 2018. Library method: the immunoSEQ multiplex PCR assay. This immuneACCESS table, as held by TCRdb, lists in-frame sequences with V and J called but not all clones. Of the missing ones, under half trace to an unresolved V gene in checked studies; the others have no known cause. The sample table records roughly 86,000 clones; around four fifths of these occur just once. In total, the top ten clones hold 0.82% of the sample. The material sequenced was peripheral blood, taken from a patient treated with radiotherapy plus ipilimumab. All receptors derive from a human donor with non-small cell lung cancer who had stable disease on radiotherapy plus ipilimumab.

The V and J genes are TRBV7-2 and TRBJ2-7, with D unclear. Germline-derived CDR1 and CDR2 are SGHTA and FQGNSA. The CDR3 sequence is 13 residues long. Trimming removed 1 base at V and 6 bases at J, with 10 bases between. The CDR3 sequence is CASSLVSPSEQYF. DNA for the CDR3: TGTGCCAGCAGCTTAGTTTCGCCCAGCGAGCAGTACTTC.

This clone has just a few counts. J is TRBJ1-6 and V is TRBV19; no clear D. Germline lookup yields CDR1 LNHDA and CDR2 SQIVND (reference sequence). The CDR3 totals 13 residues. Trimming took 9 bases from V and 10 from J, leaving 16 bases between them. The CDR3 protein is CASQSPVESPLHF. In nucleotides, the CDR3 is TGTGCCAGCCAGTCCCCGGTGGAATCACCCCTCCACTTT. The variable domain in full, completed from reference TRBV19 and TRBJ1-6, reads DGGITQSPKYLFRKEGQNVTLSCEQNLNHDAMYWYRQDPGQGLRLIYYSQIVNDFQKGDIAEGYSVSREKKESFPLTVTSAQKNPTAFYLCASQSPVESPLHFGNGTRLTVT.

The chain has TRBV7-9 and TRBJ1-5; D might be TRBD1 (6 bases). V gave up 1 base and J gave up 2 bases, with 15 bases separating them. CDR1 SEHNR and CDR2 FQNEAQ come from the germline V gene (reference sequence). The CDR3 spans 17 residues. CDR3: CASSLEVVRGGNQPQHF. CDR3 DNA sequence: TGTGCCAGCAGCTTAGAGGTCGTCAGGGGAGGCAATCAGCCCCAGCATTTT.

This clone was found a few times. The V call is TRBV5-6, the J call TRBJ2-7, with 8 bases fitting TRBD1. CDR3 length: 14 residues. The J segment lost 1 base and the V segment lost 3 bases, leaving 3 bases of the junction unmatched. Germline V gene lookup returns CDR1 SGHDT and CDR2 YYEEEE. The CDR3 DNA reads TGTGCCAGCAGCTGGGACAGGCTGTCCTACGAGCAGTACTTC. Translating it yields CASSWDRLSYEQYF.

The CDR3 nucleotides are TGTGCCAGTAGTAACCTGACCCGCGAAGGCACCTTC. It is translated as CASSNLTREGTF. The gene calls are TRBV19 and TRBJ1-2; D remains unclear. The germline CDR1 and CDR2 sequences are LNHDA and SQIVND (reference sequence). CDR3 length: 12 residues. Trimming cost V 4 bases and J 13 bases, with 16 bases left between them.

This clone was detected once. V gene TRBV6-4 combines with J gene TRBJ1-5, with D unresolved. CDR3 length: 14 residues. Trimming removed 4 bases from V and 3 bases from J, with 10 bases in between. CDR1 and CDR2 (germline): MRHNA, SNTAGT. For the CDR3, the DNA is TGTGCCAGCAGTGCCACAGCAAACAATCAGCCCCAGCATTTT. Encoded protein: CASSATANNQPQHF.

The chain recombines TRBV11-2 with TRBJ1-2; D is uncertain. The CDR3 runs 16 residues. Germline V lookup: CDR1 SGHAT, CDR2 FQNNGV. V was pared by 5 bases and J by 2 bases, with 18 bases between. The CDR3 reads CASSPPFGSRNYGYTF. Written as DNA, the CDR3 is TGTGCCAGCAGCCCCCCTTTTGGGTCTCGAAACTATGGCTACACCTTC.

V gene TRBV6-5 combines with J gene TRBJ1-3; D is ambiguous. V lost 2 bases, J lost 9 bases, and 11 bases lay in between. The CDR3 loop spans 13 amino acids. CDR1 is MNHEY and CDR2 is SVGAGI in the germline V gene. CDR3 DNA: TGTGCCAGCAGTTACATGGGTAGCGGCACCATATATTTT. It encodes CASSYMGSGTIYF.

The chain links TRBV18 to TRBJ2-5; D is perhaps TRBD1 (6 bases). This CDR3 region has 17 residues. The germline V gene has CDR1 KGHSH and CDR2 LQKENI. The ends were cut back, 6 bases at V and 1 base at J, with 21 bases in the middle. CDR3 loop: CASSPPQGTGLQETQYF. The DNA for the CDR3 is TGTGCCAGCTCGCCGCCGCAGGGCACAGGGCTCCAAGAGACCCAGTACTTC. Combining the CDR3 with reference TRBV18 and TRBJ2-5 gives the whole variable domain NAGVMQNPRHLVRRRGQEARLRCSPMKGHSHVYWYRQLPEEGLKFMVYLQKENIIDESGMPKERFSAEFPKEGPSILRIQQVVRGDSAAYFCASSPPQGTGLQETQYFGPGTRLLVL.

The J gene is TRBJ1-4, the V gene TRBV18; 7 bases align to TRBD1. This CDR3 comprises 16 residues. Trimming removed 5 bases from V and 8 bases from J; junction bases left unmatched: 14. Germline values: CDR1 KGHSH, CDR2 LQKENI. The CDR3: CASSGTTGDVREKLFF. In DNA, the CDR3 is TGTGCCAGCTCAGGGACTACAGGGGATGTTCGAGAAAAACTGTTTTTT.